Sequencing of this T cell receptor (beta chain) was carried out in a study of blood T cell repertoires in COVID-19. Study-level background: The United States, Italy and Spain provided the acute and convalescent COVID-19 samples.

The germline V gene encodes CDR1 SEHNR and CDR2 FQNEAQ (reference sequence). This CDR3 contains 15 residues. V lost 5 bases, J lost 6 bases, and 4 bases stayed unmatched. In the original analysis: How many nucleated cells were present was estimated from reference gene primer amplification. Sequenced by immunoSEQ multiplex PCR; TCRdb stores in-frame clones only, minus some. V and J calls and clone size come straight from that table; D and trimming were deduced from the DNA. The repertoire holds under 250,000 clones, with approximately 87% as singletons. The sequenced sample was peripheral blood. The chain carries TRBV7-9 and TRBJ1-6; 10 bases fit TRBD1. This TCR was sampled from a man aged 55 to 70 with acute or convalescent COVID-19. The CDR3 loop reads CASSPRTGGNSPLHF. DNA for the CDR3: TGTGCCAGCAGCCCCCGGACAGGGGGTAATTCACCCCTCCACTTT. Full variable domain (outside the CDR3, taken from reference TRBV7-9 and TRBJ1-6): DTGVSQNPRHKITKRGQNVTFRCDPISEHNRLYWYRQTLGQGPEFLTYFQNEAQLEKSRLLSDRFSAERPKGSFSTLEIQRTEQGDSAMYLCASSPRTGGNSPLHFGNGTRLTVT.